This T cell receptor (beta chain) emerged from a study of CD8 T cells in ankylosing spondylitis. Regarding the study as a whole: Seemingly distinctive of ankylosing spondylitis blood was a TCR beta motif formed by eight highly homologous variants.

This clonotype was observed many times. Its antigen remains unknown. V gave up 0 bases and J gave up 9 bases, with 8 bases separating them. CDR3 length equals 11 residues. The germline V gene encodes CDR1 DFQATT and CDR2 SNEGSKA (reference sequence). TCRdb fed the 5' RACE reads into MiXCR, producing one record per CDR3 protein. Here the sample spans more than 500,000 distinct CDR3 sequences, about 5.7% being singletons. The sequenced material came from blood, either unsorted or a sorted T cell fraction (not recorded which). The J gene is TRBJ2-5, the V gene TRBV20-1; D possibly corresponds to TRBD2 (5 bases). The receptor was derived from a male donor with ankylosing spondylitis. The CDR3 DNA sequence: TGCAGTGCTAGAGATAGGCGGGCCCAGTACTTC. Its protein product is CSARDRRAQYF.